This paragraph covers one T cell receptor (beta chain) sequence. The sample belongs to a study of control samples from healthy donors and cancer patients. Data came from immunoSEQ multiplex PCR; TCRdb stores just in-frame clones and leaves some out. The profile shows 18,000 or so clones, just over 85% of them singletons. The V end was cut by 6 bases, the J end by 2 bases, with 13 bases between. Germline CDR1 MNHEY, CDR2 SMNVEV (reference sequence). The CDR3 is 15 residues long. J is TRBJ2-2 and V is TRBV27; D is unclear. The specimen was PBMCs. The receptor comes from a woman in her 70s with colorectal cancer. The CDR3 loop is CASRARASNTGELFF. The CDR3 nucleotides are TGTGCCAGCAGGGCTAGGGCCAGCAACACCGGGGAGCTGTTTTTT.